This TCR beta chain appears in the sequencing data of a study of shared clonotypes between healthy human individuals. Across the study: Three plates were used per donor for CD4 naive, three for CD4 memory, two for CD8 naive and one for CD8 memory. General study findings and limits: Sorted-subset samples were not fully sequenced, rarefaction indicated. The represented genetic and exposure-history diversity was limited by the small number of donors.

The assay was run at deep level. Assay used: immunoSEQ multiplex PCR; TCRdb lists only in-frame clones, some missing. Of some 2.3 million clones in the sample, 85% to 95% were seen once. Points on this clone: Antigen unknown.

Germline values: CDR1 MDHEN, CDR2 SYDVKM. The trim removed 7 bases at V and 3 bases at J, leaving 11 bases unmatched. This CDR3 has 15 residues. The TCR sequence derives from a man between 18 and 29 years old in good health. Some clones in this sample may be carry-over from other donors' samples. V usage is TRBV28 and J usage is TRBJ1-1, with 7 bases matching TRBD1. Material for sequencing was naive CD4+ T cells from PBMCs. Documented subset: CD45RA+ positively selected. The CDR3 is CASTTEGAGDTEAFF. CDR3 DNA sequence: TGTGCCAGCACGACCGAGGGGGCGGGGGACACTGAAGCTTTCTTT.